This is a list of T cell receptor beta chains from one sample in a study of blood T cell repertoires in COVID-19. The table came from immunoSEQ multiplex PCR; TCRdb's copy has only in-frame clones and leaves some out. Among some 250,000 clones, about four fifths were seen once, and the ten largest hold roughly 2%. The source material was peripheral blood. These TCRs come from a man aged 25 to 45 who had recovered from COVID-19. CDR3s include the opening cysteine and the closing phenylalanine or tryptophan. The order of the fields is J gene, V gene, clone size, D gene, CDR3 DNA, CDR3 protein. D genes are given only for firm matches. A clone size is listed for some rows: how often the clone was seen (once, few, many), or a class if it is expanded.

>TRBJ2-3|TRBV29-1|.|TRBD2
TGCAGCGTTGAAGGACTCGCGGTAGCGGGAGATACGCAGTATTTT
CSVEGLAVAGDTQYF
>TRBJ2-5|TRBV5-1|.|TRBD1
TGCGCCAGCAGCACCTCGACAGGGGGGCATGCTGGCCAGTACTTC
CASSTSTGGHAGQYF
>TRBJ2-7|TRBV5-6|.|.
TGTGCCAGCGGGGAGGCCCACTACGAGCAGTACTTC
CASGEAHYEQYF
>TRBJ1-6|TRBV18|.|TRBD1
TGTGCCAGCTCACTTCAAGCAGGGGGCGTCTATAATTCACCCCTCCACTTT
CASSLQAGGVYNSPLHF
>TRBJ2-7|TRBV19|.|.
TGTGCCAGTAGTGTCGACAGCCTCGGCGAGCAGTACTTC
CASSVDSLGEQYF
>TRBJ1-1|TRBV4-1|few|TRBD1
TGCGCCAGCAGCCAAACCAGGGGGACTGAAGCTTTCTTT
CASSQTRGTEAFF
>TRBJ2-5|TRBV7-6|.|.
TGTGCCAGCAGCTTAGAGAACAGTAGGGGGGAGACCCAGTACTTC
CASSLENSRGETQYF
>TRBJ1-4|TRBV6-5|.|.
TGTGCCAGCAGTTACTCTGTAGGGGTTGGTGAAAAACTGTTTTTT
CASSYSVGVGEKLFF
>TRBJ2-1|TRBV28|.|TRBD1
TGTGCCAGCGCGACTCCGGGACAGGGGGTGAATGAGCAGTTCTTC
CASATPGQGVNEQFF
>TRBJ1-1|TRBV9|.|.
TGTGCCAGCAGCACCGGACATTTACGCGCTGAAGCTTTCTTT
CASSTGHLRAEAFF
>TRBJ2-1|TRBV19|.|TRBD2
TGTGCCAGTAGAGGGACTAGCGGGGGATTACCCTCCTACAATGAGCAGTTCTTC
CASRGTSGGLPSYNEQFF
>TRBJ1-1|TRBV5-1|.|TRBD1
TGCGCCAGCACCAGGACAGGGTCTCCGTTTCGAGCTTTCTTT
CASTRTGSPFRAFF
>TRBJ2-6|TRBV5-1|.|TRBD1
TGCGCCAGCAGCGGGGGACAGGGGAGGGCCAACGTCCTGACTTTC
CASSGGQGRANVLTF
>TRBJ2-7|TRBV4-2|.|TRBD2
TGTGCCAGCAGCCAAGATACGGGGGGGCTAAACGAGCAGTACTTC
CASSQDTGGLNEQYF
>TRBJ1-1|TRBV7-9|.|TRBD1
TGTGCCAGCAGCTCGCGGACAGGCGGGGACACTGAAGCTTTCTTT
CASSSRTGGDTEAFF
>TRBJ1-2|TRBV5-6|.|TRBD1
TGTGCCAGCAGGAAATCCGGACAGGGTCATGGCTACACCTTC
CASRKSGQGHGYTF
>TRBJ1-2|TRBV5-8|.|.
TGTGCCAGCAGCTTAGGGGGACCCGCTTTC
CASSLGGPAF
>TRBJ1-3|TRBV29-1|.|.
TGCAGCGTTGAAGATCTTCGGAGAAACTCTGGAAACACCATATATTTT
CSVEDLRRNSGNTIYF
>TRBJ2-1|TRBV4-1|.|.
TGCGCCAGCAGCCGCAGACAGGACGGAAGCTCCTACAATGAGCAGTTCTTC
CASSRRQDGSSYNEQFF
>TRBJ2-3|TRBV12-3/TRBV12-4|.|TRBD1
TGTGCCACCCGACAGGGTACAGATACGCAGTATTTT
CATRQGTDTQYF
>TRBJ2-1|TRBV5-1|.|TRBD1
TGCGCCAGCAGCTTGGAAGGGACAGTCGTCCTTATTACCTCCTACAATGAGCAGTTCTTC
CASSLEGTVVLITSYNEQFF
>TRBJ1-1|TRBV3-1/TRBV3-2|.|.
TGTGCCAGCAGCTCATACCCGGAGAGAACCGCGGGCACTGAAGCTTTCTTT
CASSSYPERTAGTEAFF
>TRBJ2-2|TRBV5-4|few|.
TGTGCCAGCAGCTTCGCAGGGTCGAACACCGGGGAGCTGTTTTTT
CASSFAGSNTGELFF
>TRBJ2-1|TRBV7-9|.|.
TGTGCCAGCAGCGGGGGGGCACCATACAATGAGCAGTTCTTC
CASSGGAPYNEQFF
>TRBJ1-4|TRBV4-1|once|.
TGCGCCAGCAGCCAAGACGGAAAACTGTTTTTT
CASSQDGKLFF
>TRBJ1-5|TRBV19|.|TRBD1
TGTGCCAGTAGTCAAGACAGGGATCAGCCCCAGCATTTT
CASSQDRDQPQHF
>TRBJ1-6|TRBV7-2|.|TRBD1
TGTGCCAGCAGCCTAGGGACAGATAATTCACCCCTCCACTTT
CASSLGTDNSPLHF
>TRBJ2-5|TRBV4-1|.|TRBD2
TGCGCCAGCAGCCAAGAGGCCAGCGGGGGATCCGGGACCCAGTACTTC
CASSQEASGGSGTQYF
>TRBJ1-4|TRBV18|.|TRBD1
TGTGCCAGCTCACCCAACAGGGGTCCCAATGAAAAACTGTTTTTT
CASSPNRGPNEKLFF
>TRBJ2-7|TRBV2|.|.
TGTGCCAGCAGTGCTAGGTCCTACGAGCAGTACTTC
CASSARSYEQYF
>TRBJ2-1|TRBV6-5|.|TRBD2
TGTGCCAGCAGTCCAAGACTAGCGGGGGGCGGTGAGCAGTTCTTC
CASSPRLAGGGEQFF
>TRBJ2-3|TRBV6-4|.|TRBD2
TGTGCCAGCAGTGACTCGGCTAGCGGGGGAGATACGCAGTATTTT
CASSDSASGGDTQYF
>TRBJ2-5|TRBV2|.|TRBD1
TGTGCCAGCAGCCCGTGGACAGGGGGTTTAGAGACCCAGTACTTC
CASSPWTGGLETQYF
>TRBJ1-2|TRBV10-3|.|.
TGTGCCATCAGTGCGGACAGTTTAAACTATGGCTACACCTTC
CAISADSLNYGYTF
>TRBJ2-2|TRBV5-1|.|TRBD1
TGCGCCAGCAGCACCGGGACAGGGGAATTGTTCACCGGGGAGCTGTTTTTT
CASSTGTGELFTGELFF
>TRBJ2-6|TRBV5-1|.|TRBD1
TGCGCCAGCAGCTTTCAGACAGGGCACTCTGGGGCCAACGTCCTGACTTTC
CASSFQTGHSGANVLTF
>TRBJ2-1|TRBV6-4|few|TRBD2
TGTGCCAGCAGTGACTCTTCCGCGGGGGGGAATGAGCAGTTCTTC
CASSDSSAGGNEQFF
>TRBJ1-5|TRBV19|few|TRBD1
TGTGCCAGTAGTATCGGACAGGGCCGCCGTCAGCCCCAGCATTTT
CASSIGQGRRQPQHF
>TRBJ1-2|TRBV5-8|.|TRBD1
TGTGCCAGCAGCCCCCCCGGACAGGCGCATGGCTACACCTTC
CASSPPGQAHGYTF
>TRBJ2-5|TRBV3-1/TRBV3-2|few|TRBD2
TGTGCCAGCAGCCAAGCGGGGGGGGAGACCCAGTACTTC
CASSQAGGETQYF
>TRBJ2-4|TRBV9|.|TRBD2
TGTGCCAGCAGCGTGGCTAGCGGGGGATACGAAAACATTCAGTACTTC
CASSVASGGYENIQYF
>TRBJ2-1|TRBV6-5|.|TRBD2
TGTGCCAGCAGTTTCTTAGCGGGGGCGAACAATGAGCAGTTCTTC
CASSFLAGANNEQFF